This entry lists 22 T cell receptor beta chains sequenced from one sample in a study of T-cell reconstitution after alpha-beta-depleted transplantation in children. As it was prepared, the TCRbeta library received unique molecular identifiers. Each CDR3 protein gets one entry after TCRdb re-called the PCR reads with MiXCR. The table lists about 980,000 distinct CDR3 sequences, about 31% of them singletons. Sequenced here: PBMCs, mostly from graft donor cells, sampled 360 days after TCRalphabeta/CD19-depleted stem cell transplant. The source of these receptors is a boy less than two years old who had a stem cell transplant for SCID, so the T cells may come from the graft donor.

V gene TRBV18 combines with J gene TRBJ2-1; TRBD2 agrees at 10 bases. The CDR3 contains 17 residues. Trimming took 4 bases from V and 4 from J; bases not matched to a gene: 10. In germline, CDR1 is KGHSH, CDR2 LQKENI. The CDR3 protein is CASSLNPPGLAYNEQFF. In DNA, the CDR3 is TGTGCCAGCTCACTCAACCCACCGGGACTAGCGTACAATGAGCAGTTCTTC.

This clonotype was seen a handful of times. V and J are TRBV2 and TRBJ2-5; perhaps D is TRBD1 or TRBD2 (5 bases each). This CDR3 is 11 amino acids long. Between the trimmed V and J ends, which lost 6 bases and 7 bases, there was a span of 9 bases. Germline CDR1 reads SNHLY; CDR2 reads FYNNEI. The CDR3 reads CASRDGGTQYF. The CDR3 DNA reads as TGTGCCAGCAGGGATGGGGGGACCCAGTACTTC.

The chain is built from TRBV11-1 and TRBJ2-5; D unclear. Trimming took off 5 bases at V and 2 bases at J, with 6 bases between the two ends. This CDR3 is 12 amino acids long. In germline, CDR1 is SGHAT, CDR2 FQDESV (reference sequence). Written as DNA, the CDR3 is TGTGCCAGCAGCGTATTTCAAGAGACCCAGTACTTC. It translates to CASSVFQETQYF.

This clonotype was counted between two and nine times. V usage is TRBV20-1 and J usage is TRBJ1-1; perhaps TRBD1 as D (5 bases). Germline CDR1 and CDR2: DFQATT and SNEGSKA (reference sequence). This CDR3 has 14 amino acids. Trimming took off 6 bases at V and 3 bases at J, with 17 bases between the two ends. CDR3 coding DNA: TGCAGTGCCCTAGGGGCGGGGTGGGACACTGAAGCTTTCTTT. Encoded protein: CSALGAGWDTEAFF.

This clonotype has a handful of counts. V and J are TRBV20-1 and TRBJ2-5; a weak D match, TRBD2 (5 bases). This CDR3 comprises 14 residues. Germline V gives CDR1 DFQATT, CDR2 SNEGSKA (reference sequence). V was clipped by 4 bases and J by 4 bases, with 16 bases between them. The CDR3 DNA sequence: TGCAGTGCTACGGGGATCGGGTTTGGAGAGACCCAGTACTTC. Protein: CSATGIGFGETQYF.

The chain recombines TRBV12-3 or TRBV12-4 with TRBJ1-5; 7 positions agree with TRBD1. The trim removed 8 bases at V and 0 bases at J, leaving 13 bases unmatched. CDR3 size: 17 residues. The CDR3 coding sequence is TGTGCCAGCCGTCGAGGCGGAGGGGGCCCTAGCAATCAGCCCCAGCATTTT. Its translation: CASRRGGGGPSNQPQHF.

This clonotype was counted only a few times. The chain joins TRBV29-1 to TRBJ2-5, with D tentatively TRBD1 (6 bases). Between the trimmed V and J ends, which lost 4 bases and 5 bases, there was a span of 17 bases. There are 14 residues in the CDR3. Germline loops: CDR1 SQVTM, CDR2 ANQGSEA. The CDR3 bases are TGCAGCGTTGCTTGGGGGACACCTGGGGAGACCCAGTACTTC. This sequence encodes CSVAWGTPGETQYF.

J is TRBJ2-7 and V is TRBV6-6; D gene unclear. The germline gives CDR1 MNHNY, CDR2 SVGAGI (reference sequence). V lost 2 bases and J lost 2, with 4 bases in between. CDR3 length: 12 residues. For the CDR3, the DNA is TGTGCCAGCAGTTACGAGGCCTACGAGCAGTACTTC. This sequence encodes CASSYEAYEQYF.

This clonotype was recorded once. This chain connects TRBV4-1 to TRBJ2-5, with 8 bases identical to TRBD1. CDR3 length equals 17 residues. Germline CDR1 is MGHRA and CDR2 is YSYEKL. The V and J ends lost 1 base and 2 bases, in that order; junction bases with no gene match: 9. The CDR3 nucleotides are TGCGCCAGCAGCCAAGCCCACCGAGGGACAGGACAAGAGACCCAGTACTTC. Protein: CASSQAHRGTGQETQYF.

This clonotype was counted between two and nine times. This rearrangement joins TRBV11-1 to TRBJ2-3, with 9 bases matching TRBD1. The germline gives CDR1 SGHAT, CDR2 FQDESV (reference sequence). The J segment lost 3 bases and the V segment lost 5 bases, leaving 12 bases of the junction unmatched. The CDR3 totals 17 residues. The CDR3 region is CASSAGQGLWATDTQYF. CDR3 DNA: TGTGCCAGCAGCGCCGGACAGGGGTTGTGGGCGACAGATACGCAGTATTTT.

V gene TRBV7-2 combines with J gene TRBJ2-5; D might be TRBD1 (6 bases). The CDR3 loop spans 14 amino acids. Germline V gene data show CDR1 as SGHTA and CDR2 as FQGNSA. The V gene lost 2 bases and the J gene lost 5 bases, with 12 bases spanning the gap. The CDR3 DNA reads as TGTGCCAGCAGCTTAAAAACAGGGATTGAGACCCAGTACTTC. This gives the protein CASSLKTGIETQYF.

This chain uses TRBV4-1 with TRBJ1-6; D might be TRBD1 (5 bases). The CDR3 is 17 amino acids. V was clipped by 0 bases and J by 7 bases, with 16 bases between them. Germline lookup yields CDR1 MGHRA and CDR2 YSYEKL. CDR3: CASSQDRGLSGNSPLHF. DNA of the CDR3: TGCGCCAGCAGCCAAGATAGGGGACTCTCAGGGAATTCACCCCTCCACTTT.

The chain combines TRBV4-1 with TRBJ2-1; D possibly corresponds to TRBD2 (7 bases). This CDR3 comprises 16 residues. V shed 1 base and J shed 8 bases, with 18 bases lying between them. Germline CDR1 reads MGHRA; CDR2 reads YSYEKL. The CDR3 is CASSQVNGGAGDEQFF. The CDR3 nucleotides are TGCGCCAGCAGCCAAGTTAATGGGGGGGCTGGAGATGAGCAGTTCTTC.

The CDR3 protein is CAWSVPHRARNEQYF. CDR3 coding DNA: TGTGCCTGGAGTGTACCCCACAGGGCTAGGAACGAGCAGTACTTC. This rearrangement joins TRBV30 to TRBJ2-7, with D possibly TRBD1 on 6 matching bases. Germline V CDR1 and CDR2: GTSNPN, SVGIG (reference sequence). V was shortened by 0 bases and J by 5 bases, with 17 bases between the two germline ends. The CDR3 is made up of 15 amino acids. Drawing the rest from reference TRBV30 and TRBJ2-7, the complete variable domain is SQTIHQWPATLVQPVGSPLSLECTVEGTSNPNLYWYRQAAGRGLQLLFYSVGIGQISSEVPQNLSASRPQDRQFILSSKKLLLSDSGFYLCAWSVPHRARNEQYFGPGTRLTVT.

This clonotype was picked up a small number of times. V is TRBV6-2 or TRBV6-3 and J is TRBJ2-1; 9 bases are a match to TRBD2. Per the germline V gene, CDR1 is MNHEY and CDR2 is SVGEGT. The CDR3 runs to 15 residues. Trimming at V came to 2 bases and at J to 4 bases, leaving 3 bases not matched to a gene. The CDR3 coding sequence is TGTGCCAGCAGTTACGGGCGGGGGGGTTACAATGAGCAGTTCTTC. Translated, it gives CASSYGRGGYNEQFF.

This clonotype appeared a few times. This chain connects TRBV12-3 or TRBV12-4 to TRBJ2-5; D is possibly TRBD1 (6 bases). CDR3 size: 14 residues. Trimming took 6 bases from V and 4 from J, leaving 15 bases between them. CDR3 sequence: CASSTTGPTETQYF. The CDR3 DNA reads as TGTGCCAGCAGCACCACAGGGCCCACAGAGACCCAGTACTTC.

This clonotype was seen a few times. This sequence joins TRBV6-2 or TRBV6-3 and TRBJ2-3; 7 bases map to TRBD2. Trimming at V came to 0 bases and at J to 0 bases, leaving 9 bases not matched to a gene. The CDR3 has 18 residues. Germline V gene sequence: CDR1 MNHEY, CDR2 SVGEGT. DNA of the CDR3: TGTGCCAGCAGTTACTCGATCAGCGGGGAGACTAGCACAGATACGCAGTATTTT. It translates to CASSYSISGETSTDTQYF.

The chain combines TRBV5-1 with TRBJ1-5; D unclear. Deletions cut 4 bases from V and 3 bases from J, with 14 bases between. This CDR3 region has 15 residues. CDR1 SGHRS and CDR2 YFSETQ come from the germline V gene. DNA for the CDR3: TGCGCCAGCAGCGCGGAGGGCAGAATCAATCAGCCCCAGCATTTT. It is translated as CASSAEGRINQPQHF.

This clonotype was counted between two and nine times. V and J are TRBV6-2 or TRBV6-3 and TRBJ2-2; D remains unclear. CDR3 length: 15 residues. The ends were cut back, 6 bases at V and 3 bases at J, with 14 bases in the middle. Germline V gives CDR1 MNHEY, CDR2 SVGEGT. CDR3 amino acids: CASSLRVRHTGELFF. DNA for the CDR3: TGTGCCAGCAGCCTTCGGGTTAGGCACACCGGGGAGCTGTTTTTT.

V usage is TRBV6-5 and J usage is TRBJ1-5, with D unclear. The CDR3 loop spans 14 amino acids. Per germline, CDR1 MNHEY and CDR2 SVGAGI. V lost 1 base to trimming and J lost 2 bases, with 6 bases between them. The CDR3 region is CASSYWQCNQPQHF. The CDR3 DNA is TGTGCCAGCAGTTACTGGCAGTGCAATCAGCCCCAGCATTTT.

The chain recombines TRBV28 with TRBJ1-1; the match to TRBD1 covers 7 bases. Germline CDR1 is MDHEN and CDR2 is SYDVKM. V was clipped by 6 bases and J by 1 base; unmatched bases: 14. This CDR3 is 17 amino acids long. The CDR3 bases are TGTGCCAGCAGACGACACCTTATCCGGGACAGGAACACTGAAGCTTTCTTT. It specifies CASRRHLIRDRNTEAFF.

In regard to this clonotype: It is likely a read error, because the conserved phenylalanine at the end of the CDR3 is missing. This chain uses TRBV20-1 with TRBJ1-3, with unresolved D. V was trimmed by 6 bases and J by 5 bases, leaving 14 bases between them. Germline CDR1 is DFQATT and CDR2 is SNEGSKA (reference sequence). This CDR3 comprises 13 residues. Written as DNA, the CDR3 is TGCAGTGCGTGGCGCGGTAACCGAAACACCATATATTGT. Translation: CSAWRGNRNTIYC.